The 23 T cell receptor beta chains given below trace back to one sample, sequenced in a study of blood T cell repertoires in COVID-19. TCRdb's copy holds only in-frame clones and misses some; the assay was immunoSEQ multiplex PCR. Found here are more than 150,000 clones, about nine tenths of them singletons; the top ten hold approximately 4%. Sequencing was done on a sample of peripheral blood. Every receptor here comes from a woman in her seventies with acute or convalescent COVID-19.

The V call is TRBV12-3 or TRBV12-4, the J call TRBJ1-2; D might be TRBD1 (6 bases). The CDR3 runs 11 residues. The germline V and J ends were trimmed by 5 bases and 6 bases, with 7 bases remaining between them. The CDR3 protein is CASSRQDGYTF. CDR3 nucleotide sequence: TGTGCCAGCAGTAGACAGGATGGCTACACCTTC.

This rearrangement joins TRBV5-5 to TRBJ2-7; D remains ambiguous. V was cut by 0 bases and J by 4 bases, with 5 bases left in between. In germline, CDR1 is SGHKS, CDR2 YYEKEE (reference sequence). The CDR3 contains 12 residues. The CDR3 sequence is CASSLDRYEQYF. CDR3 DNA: TGTGCCAGCAGCTTGGACCGGTACGAGCAGTACTTC.

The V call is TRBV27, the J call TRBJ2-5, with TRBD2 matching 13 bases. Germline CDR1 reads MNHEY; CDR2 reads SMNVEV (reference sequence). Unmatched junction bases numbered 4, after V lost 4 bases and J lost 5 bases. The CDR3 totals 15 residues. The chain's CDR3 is CASSSRTSGSETQYF. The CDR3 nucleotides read TGTGCCAGCAGTTCCAGGACTAGCGGGAGTGAGACCCAGTACTTC.

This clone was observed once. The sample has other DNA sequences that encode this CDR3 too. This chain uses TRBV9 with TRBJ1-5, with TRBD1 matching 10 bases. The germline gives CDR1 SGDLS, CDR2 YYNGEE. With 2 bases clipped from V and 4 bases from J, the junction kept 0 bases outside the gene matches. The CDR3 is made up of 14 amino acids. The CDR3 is CASSVGQGNQPQHF. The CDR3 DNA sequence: TGTGCCAGCAGCGTGGGACAGGGGAATCAGCCCCAGCATTTT.

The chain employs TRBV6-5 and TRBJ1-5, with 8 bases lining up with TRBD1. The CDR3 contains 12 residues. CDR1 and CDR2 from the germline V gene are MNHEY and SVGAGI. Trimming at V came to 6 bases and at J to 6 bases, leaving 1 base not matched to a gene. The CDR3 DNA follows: TGTGCCAGCAGGACAGGGGTTCAGCCCCAGCATTTT. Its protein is CASRTGVQPQHF.

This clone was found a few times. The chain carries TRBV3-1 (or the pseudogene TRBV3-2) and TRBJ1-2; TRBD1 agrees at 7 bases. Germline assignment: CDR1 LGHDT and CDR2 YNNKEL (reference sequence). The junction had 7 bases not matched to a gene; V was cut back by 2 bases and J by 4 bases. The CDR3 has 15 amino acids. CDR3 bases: TGTGCCAGCAGCCAATCAAGACAGGGAGGCTATGGCTACACCTTC. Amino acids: CASSQSRQGGYGYTF.

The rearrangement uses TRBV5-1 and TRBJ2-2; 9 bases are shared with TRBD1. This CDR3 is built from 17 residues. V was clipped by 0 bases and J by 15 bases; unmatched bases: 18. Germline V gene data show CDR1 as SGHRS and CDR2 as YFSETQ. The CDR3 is CASSLAPGQGLSTVLFF. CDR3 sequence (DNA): TGCGCCAGCAGCTTGGCCCCGGGACAGGGACTCTCTACCGTCTTGTTTTTT.

The CDR3 is CASSPRDGEVQYF. In DNA, the CDR3 is TGTGCCAGCTCACCTCGAGACGGCGAGGTTCAGTACTTC. This sequence joins TRBV18 and TRBJ2-4; D uncertain. This CDR3 region has 13 residues. Germline-derived CDR1 and CDR2 are KGHSH and LQKENI. Trimming removed 3 bases from V and 11 bases from J, with 14 bases in between.

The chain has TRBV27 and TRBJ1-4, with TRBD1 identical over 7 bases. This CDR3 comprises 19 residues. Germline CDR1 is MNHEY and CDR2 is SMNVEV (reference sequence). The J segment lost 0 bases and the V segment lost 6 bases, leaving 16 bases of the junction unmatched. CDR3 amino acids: CASRKRRQGGVATNEKLFF. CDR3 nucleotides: TGTGCCAGCAGAAAGCGACGACAGGGCGGAGTTGCAACTAATGAAAAACTGTTTTTT.

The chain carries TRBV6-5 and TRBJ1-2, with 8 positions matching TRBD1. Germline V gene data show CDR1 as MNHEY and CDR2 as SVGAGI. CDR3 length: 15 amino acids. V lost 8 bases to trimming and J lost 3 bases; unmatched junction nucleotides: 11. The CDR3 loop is CASARAGGIDYGYTF. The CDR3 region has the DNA TGTGCCAGCGCCCGGGCAGGGGGCATTGACTATGGCTACACCTTC.

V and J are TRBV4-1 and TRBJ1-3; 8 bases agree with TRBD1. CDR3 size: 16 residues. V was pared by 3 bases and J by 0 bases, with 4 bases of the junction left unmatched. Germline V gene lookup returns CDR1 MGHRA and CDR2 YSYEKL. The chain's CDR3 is CASSHRQGSSGNTIYF. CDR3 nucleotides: TGCGCCAGCAGCCACAGACAGGGGAGCTCTGGAAACACCATATATTTT.

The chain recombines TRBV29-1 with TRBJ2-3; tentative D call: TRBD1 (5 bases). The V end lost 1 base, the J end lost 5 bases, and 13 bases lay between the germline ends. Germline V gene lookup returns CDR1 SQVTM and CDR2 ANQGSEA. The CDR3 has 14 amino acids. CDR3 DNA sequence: TGCAGCGTTGAAGGCAGGTCTCAGGGAGATACGCAGTATTTT. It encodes CSVEGRSQGDTQYF.

The CDR3 region is CASSVEYGGGTGLGNEQFF. CDR3 bases: TGTGCCAGCAGCGTAGAATATGGTGGGGGGACAGGTCTTGGTAATGAGCAGTTCTTC. V usage is TRBV9 and J usage is TRBJ2-1, with 8 bases lining up with TRBD1. The CDR3 totals 19 residues. Trimming at V came to 0 bases and at J to 7 bases, leaving 18 bases not matched to a gene. CDR1 and CDR2 from the germline V gene are SGDLS and YYNGEE.

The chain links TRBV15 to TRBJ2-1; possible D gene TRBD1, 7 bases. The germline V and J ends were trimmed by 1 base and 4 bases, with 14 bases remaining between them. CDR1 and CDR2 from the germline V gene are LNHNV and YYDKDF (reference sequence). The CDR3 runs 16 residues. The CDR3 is CATSRVPRGVYNEQFF. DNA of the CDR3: TGTGCCACCAGCAGAGTACCCAGGGGGGTGTACAATGAGCAGTTCTTC.

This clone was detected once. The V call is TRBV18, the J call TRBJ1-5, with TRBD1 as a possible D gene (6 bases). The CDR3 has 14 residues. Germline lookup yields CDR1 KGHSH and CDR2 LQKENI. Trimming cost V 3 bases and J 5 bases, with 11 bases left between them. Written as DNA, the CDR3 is TGTGCCAGCTCACCGATGGACAGAGATCAGCCCCAGCATTTT. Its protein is CASSPMDRDQPQHF. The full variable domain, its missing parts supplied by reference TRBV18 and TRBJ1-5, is NAGVMQNPRHLVRRRGQEARLRCSPMKGHSHVYWYRQLPEEGLKFMVYLQKENIIDESGMPKERFSAEFPKEGPSILRIQQVVRGDSAAYFCASSPMDRDQPQHFGDGTRLSIL.

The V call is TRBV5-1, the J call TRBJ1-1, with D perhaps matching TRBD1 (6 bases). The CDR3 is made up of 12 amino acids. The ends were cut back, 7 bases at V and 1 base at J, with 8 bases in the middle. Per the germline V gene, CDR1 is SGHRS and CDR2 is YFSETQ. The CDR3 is CASSTGNTEAFF. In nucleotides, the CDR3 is TGCGCCAGCTCGACAGGGAACACTGAAGCTTTCTTT. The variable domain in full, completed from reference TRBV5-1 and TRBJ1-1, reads KAGVTQTPRYLIKTRGQQVTLSCSPISGHRSVSWYQQTPGQGLQFLFEYFSETQRNKGNFPGRFSGRQFSNSRSEMNVSTLELGDSALYLCASSTGNTEAFFGQGTRLTVV.

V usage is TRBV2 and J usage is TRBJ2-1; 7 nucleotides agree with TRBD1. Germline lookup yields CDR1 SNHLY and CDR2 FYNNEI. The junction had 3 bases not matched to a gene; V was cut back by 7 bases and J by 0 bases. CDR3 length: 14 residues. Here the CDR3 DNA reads TGTGCCAGCACCCGGGACAGCTCCTACAATGAGCAGTTCTTC. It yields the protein CASTRDSSYNEQFF.

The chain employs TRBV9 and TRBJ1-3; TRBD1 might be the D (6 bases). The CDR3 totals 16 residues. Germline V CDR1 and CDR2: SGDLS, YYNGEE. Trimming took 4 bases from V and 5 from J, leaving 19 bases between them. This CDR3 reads CASSSPRGGLRNTIYF. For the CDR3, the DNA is TGTGCCAGCAGCTCCCCAAGGGGGGGTCTGAGAAACACCATATATTTT. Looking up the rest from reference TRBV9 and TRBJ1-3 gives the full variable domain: DSGVTQTPKHLITATGQRVTLRCSPRSGDLSVYWYQQSLDQGLQFLIQYYNGEERAKGNILERFSAQQFPDLHSELNLSSLELGDSALYFCASSSPRGGLRNTIYFGEGSWLTVV.

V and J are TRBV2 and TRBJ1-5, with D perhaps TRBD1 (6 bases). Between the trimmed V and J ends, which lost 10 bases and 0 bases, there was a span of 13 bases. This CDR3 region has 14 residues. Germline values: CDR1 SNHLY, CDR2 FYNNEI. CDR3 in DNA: TGTGCCACCCGCACAGGGAGTAGCAATCAGCCCCAGCATTTT. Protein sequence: CATRTGSSNQPQHF.

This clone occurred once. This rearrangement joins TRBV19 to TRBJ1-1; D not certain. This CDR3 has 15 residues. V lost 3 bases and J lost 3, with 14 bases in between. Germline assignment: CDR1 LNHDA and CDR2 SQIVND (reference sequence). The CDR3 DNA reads TGTGCCAGTAGTATCTCGGGTGGGTTTTACACTGAAGCTTTCTTT. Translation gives CASSISGGFYTEAFF.

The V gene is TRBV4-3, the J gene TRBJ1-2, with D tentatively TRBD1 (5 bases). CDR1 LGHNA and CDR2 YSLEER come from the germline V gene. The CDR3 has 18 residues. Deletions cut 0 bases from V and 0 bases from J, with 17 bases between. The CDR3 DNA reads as TGCGCCAGCAGCCAAGACCCTGCGACAGCATATTCTAACTATGGCTACACCTTC. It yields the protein CASSQDPATAYSNYGYTF.

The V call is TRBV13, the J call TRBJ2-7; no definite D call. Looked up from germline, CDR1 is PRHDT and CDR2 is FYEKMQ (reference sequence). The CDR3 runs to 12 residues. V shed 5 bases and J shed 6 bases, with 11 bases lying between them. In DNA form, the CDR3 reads TGTGCCAGCAGCGGCAGGTTTGCCGAGCAGTACTTC. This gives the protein CASSGRFAEQYF.

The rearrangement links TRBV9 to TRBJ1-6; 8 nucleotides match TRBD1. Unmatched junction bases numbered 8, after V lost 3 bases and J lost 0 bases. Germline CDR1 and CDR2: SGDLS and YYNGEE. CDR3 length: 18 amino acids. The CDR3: CASSGGTGQNSYNSPLHF. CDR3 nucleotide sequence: TGTGCCAGCAGCGGTGGGACAGGACAGAACTCCTATAATTCACCCCTCCACTTT.